Sequencing of this TCR beta chain was carried out in a study of CD8 T cells in ankylosing spondylitis. Study-level points and caveats: In synovial fluid and blood from reactive arthritis, some motif variants were previously reported. According to the report, clones linked to the disease were significantly enriched in matched synovial fluid samples taken from ankylosing spondylitis patients. Made up of 7 to 9 highly homologous variants, a TCR beta motif appeared characteristic of ankylosing spondylitis blood.

Trimming shortened V by 0 bases and J by 8 bases, and 19 bases separated the two germline ends. Germline CDR1 and CDR2: SEHNR and FQNEAQ (reference sequence). The CDR3 contains 16 residues. In regard to this clonotype: Its antigen is not known.

Each CDR3 protein gets one entry after TCRdb re-called the 5' RACE reads with MiXCR. The sample yields hundreds of thousands of distinct CDR3 sequences, 25% to 30% seen once. The chain employs TRBV7-9 and TRBJ1-2; maybe TRBD1 (5 bases). This TCR was sampled from a male donor with ankylosing spondylitis. Source material: blood, either unsorted or a sorted T cell fraction (not recorded which). The CDR3 DNA reads TGTGCCAGCAGCTTAGCTTCTCCGGGGACGACTGGCGGCTACACCTTC. This sequence encodes CASSLASPGTTGGYTF.